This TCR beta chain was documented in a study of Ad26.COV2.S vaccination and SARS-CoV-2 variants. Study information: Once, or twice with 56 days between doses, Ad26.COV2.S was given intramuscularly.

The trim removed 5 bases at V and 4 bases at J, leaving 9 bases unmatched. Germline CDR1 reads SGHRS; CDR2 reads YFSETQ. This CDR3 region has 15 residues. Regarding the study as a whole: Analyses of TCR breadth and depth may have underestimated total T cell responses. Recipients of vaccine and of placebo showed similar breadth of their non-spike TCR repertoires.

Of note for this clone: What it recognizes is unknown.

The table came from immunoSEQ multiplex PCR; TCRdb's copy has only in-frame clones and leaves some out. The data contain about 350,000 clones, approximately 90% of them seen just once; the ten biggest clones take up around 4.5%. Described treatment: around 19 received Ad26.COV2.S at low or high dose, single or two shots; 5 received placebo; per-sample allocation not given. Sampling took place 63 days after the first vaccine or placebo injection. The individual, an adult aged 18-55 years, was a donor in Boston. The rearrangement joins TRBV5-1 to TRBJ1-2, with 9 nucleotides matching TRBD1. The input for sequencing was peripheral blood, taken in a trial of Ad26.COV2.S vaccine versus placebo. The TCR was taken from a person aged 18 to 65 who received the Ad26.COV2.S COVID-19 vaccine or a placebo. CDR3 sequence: CASRRGQGIIYGYTF. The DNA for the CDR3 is TGCGCCAGCAGAAGGGGACAGGGAATAATCTATGGCTACACCTTC.